This passage covers 12 T cell receptor beta chains from one sample sequenced in a study of blood T cell repertoires in COVID-19. The method was immunoSEQ multiplex PCR; TCRdb's version includes in-frame clones alone and lacks a portion of them. The table has roughly 150,000 clones, roughly four fifths seen once. The specimen was peripheral blood. These receptors all come from a woman of 80 years or more with COVID-19, enrolled during active disease.

The chain carries TRBV13 and TRBJ2-1, with TRBD2 identical over 14 bases. This CDR3 spans 14 amino acids. CDR1 is PRHDT, CDR2 FYEKMQ, per germline (reference sequence). V dropped 5 bases and J dropped 14; count of bases not matched to a gene: 8. CDR3: CASSRGLAGGREFF. The CDR3 DNA reads as TGTGCCAGCAGCCGTGGACTAGCGGGAGGTCGGGAGTTCTTC.

The chain joins TRBV7-6 to TRBJ1-5; D may be TRBD1 (6 bases). Looked up from germline, CDR1 is SGHVS and CDR2 is FNYEAQ. This CDR3 has 13 residues. V gave up 5 bases and J gave up 6 bases, with 11 bases separating them. CDR3 amino acids: CASSVNRVQPQHF. The DNA for the CDR3 is TGTGCCAGCAGCGTAAACAGGGTTCAGCCCCAGCATTTT.

This clone was observed once. V is TRBV7-8 and J is TRBJ2-6; D possibly corresponds to TRBD1 (5 bases). Germline loops: CDR1 SGHVS, CDR2 FQNEAQ. The CDR3 is 16 residues long. V shed 3 bases and J shed 0 bases, with 9 bases lying between them. The chain's CDR3 is CASSFQGFSGANVLTF. CDR3 bases: TGTGCCAGCAGCTTTCAGGGTTTCTCTGGGGCCAACGTCCTGACTTTC. Filled out from reference TRBV7-8 and TRBJ2-6, the complete variable domain reads GAGVSQSPRYKVAKRGQDVALRCDPISGHVSLFWYQQALGQGPEFLTYFQNEAQLDKSGLPSDRFFAERPEGSVSTLKIQRTQQEDSAVYLCASSFQGFSGANVLTFGAGSRLTVL.

The chain combines TRBV27 with TRBJ2-1; TRBD2 matches at 13 bases. Germline V gene data show CDR1 as MNHEY and CDR2 as SMNVEV (reference sequence). CDR3 length equals 14 residues. With 7 bases clipped from V and 5 bases from J, the junction kept 2 bases outside the gene matches. The CDR3 loop reads CASNGLAGDNEQFF. Here the CDR3 DNA reads TGTGCCAGCAATGGACTAGCGGGAGACAATGAGCAGTTCTTC.

A few counts support this clone. The chain is built from TRBV12-3 or TRBV12-4 and TRBJ2-2; weak D call: TRBD2 (5 bases). This CDR3 is 13 amino acids long. Trimming removed 2 bases at V and 5 bases at J, with 6 bases between. The chain's CDR3 is CASSLRETGELFF. The CDR3, as DNA: TGTGCCAGCAGTTTACGGGAAACCGGGGAGCTGTTTTTT.

The table lists this clone with a few counts. The chain links TRBV5-4 to TRBJ2-7, with TRBD1 as a possible D gene (6 bases). Trimming removed 4 bases at V and 0 bases at J, with 14 bases between. CDR3 size: 15 residues. Germline CDR1 reads SGHNT; CDR2 reads YYREEE (reference sequence). The CDR3 coding sequence is TGTGCCAGCAGCATGATGACAGGCTTCTCCTACGAGCAGTACTTC. Translating it yields CASSMMTGFSYEQYF.

This rearrangement joins TRBV29-1 to TRBJ1-1; TRBD1 matches at 9 bases. Looked up from germline, CDR1 is SQVTM and CDR2 is ANQGSEA. This CDR3 comprises 13 residues. The V and J ends lost 6 bases and 9 bases, in that order; junction bases with no gene match: 11. The CDR3 loop reads CSVPGQGVPKAFF. CDR3 DNA: TGCAGCGTACCGGGACAGGGCGTCCCCAAAGCTTTCTTT. Full variable domain (outside the CDR3, taken from reference TRBV29-1 and TRBJ1-1): SAVISQKPSRDICQRGTSLTIQCQVDSQVTMMFWYRQQPGQSLTLIATANQGSEATYESGFVIDKFPISRPNLTFSTLTVSNMSPEDSSIYLCSVPGQGVPKAFFGQGTRLTVV.

V is TRBV10-1 and J is TRBJ2-2; TRBD2 aligns across 9 bases. Losses at the gene ends were 8 bases for V and 4 bases for J; bases not matched to a gene: 11. Germline V gives CDR1 WNHNN, CDR2 SYGVQD (reference sequence). CDR3 length: 16 residues. For the CDR3, the DNA is TGCGCCAGCCCAGGGGCGGGAGGGCCTTGCACCGGGGAGCTGTTTTTT. Residues: CASPGAGGPCTGELFF.

This clone was seen more than once but under ten times. The chain is built from TRBV2 and TRBJ1-1; TRBD1 aligns across 7 bases. V lost 11 bases and J lost 0; bases outside the gene matches: 9. Germline V CDR1 and CDR2: SNHLY, FYNNEI. The CDR3 covers 14 residues. CDR3 protein: CALYRRGVNTEAFF. The CDR3 DNA follows: TGTGCCCTCTACCGCAGGGGGGTGAACACTGAAGCTTTCTTT.

In DNA form, the CDR3 reads TGTGCCAGCACGGGACAGGGGAACACTGAAGCTTTCTTT. Translating it yields CASTGQGNTEAFF. The chain joins TRBV18 to TRBJ1-1; TRBD1 aligns across 9 bases. Germline V CDR1 and CDR2: KGHSH, LQKENI. The CDR3 has 13 residues. The ends lost 8 bases at V and 1 base at J; junction bases unmatched: 2.

V and J are TRBV7-6 and TRBJ1-6, with 8 bases that match TRBD1. Germline V CDR1 and CDR2: SGHVS, FNYEAQ. With 4 bases clipped from V and 0 bases from J, the junction kept 5 bases outside the gene matches. The CDR3 loop spans 17 amino acids. The CDR3 DNA is TGTGCCAGCAGCTCGATCACAGGGGGCTCCTATAATTCACCCCTCCACTTT. Its protein product is CASSSITGGSYNSPLHF.

The gene calls are TRBV11-3 and TRBJ1-2, with D perhaps TRBD1 (6 bases). The CDR3 has 13 residues. Germline V lookup: CDR1 SGHNT, CDR2 YENEEA. V shed 5 bases and J shed 3 bases, with 10 bases lying between them. This chain's CDR3 is CASSQGGHYGYTF. CDR3 nucleotides: TGTGCCAGCAGCCAAGGGGGACACTATGGCTACACCTTC.